This T cell receptor (beta chain) was retrieved from a study of identical twins. The germline V gene encodes CDR1 SEHNR and CDR2 FQNEAQ (reference sequence). Trimming removed 6 bases from V and 3 bases from J; junction bases left unmatched: 8. The CDR3 length is 15 residues. Findings and limits, study-wide: Conclusions rested on cross-sectional statistics rather than following the same donors.

Regarding this clonotype: As yet, its antigen is unknown.

Each CDR3 protein gets one entry after TCRdb re-called the 5' RACE reads with MiXCR. Seen here are hundreds of thousands of distinct CDR3 sequences, 6.5% to 9.5% observed once, and the top ten hold approximately 2.1%. This sample was also put to use in a study of yellow fever vaccine responses in identical twins.

The receptor was isolated from a woman between 18 and 29 years old in good health. The sample comprised memory (CD45RO+) T cells sorted from blood. This sequence joins TRBV7-9 and TRBJ2-5; TRBD1 matches at 9 bases. The CDR3 is CASRSAGDREETQYF. The CDR3 DNA reads as TGTGCCAGCAGATCCGCCGGGGACAGGGAAGAGACCCAGTACTTC.